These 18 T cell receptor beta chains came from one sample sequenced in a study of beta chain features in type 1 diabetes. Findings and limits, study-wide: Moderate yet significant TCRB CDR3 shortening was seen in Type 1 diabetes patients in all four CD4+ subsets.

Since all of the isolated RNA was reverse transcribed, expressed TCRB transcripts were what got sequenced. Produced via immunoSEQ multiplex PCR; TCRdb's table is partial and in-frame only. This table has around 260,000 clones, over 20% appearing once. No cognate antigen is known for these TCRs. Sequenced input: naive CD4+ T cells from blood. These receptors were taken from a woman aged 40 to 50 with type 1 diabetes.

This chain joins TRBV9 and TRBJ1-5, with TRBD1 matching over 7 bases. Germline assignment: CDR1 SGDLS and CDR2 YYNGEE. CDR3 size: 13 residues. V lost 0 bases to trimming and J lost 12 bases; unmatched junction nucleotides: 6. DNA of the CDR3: TGTGCCAGCAGCGTAGCAGGGGACAGCCTCCAGCATTTT. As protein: CASSVAGDSLQHF.

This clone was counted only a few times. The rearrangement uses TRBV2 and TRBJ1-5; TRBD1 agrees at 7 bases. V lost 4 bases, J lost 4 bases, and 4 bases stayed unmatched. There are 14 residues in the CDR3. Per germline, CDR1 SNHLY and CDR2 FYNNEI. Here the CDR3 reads CASSGQGDNQPQHF. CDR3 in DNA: TGTGCCAGCAGTGGGCAGGGGGATAATCAGCCCCAGCATTTT.

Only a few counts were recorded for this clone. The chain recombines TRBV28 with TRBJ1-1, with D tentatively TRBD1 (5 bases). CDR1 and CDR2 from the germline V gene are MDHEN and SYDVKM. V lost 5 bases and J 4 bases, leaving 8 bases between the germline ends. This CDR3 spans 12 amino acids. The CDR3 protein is CASSAGFTEAFF. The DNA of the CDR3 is TGTGCCAGCAGTGCAGGGTTCACTGAAGCTTTCTTT.

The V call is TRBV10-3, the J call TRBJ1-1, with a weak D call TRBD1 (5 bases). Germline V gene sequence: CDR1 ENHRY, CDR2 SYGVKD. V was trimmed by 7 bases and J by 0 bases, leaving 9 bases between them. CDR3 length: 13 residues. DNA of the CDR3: TGTGCCATCAATCAGGGTCTGAACACTGAAGCTTTCTTT. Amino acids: CAINQGLNTEAFF.

The CDR3 bases are TGTGCCAGCAGCGTAGCCGGACTCGCGACGGGCAATGAGCAGTTCTTC. Encoded protein: CASSVAGLATGNEQFF. The J gene is TRBJ2-1, the V gene TRBV9; D is possibly TRBD2 (5 bases). Deletions cut 0 bases from V and 6 bases from J, with 16 bases between. The CDR3 sequence is 16 residues long. Looked up from germline, CDR1 is SGDLS and CDR2 is YYNGEE.

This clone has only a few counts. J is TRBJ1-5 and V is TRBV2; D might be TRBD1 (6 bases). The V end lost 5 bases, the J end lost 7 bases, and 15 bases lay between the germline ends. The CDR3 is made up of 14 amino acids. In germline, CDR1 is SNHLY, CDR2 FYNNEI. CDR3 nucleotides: TGTGCCAGCAGTCCCCAGGGGACAATCCAGCCCCAGCATTTT. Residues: CASSPQGTIQPQHF.

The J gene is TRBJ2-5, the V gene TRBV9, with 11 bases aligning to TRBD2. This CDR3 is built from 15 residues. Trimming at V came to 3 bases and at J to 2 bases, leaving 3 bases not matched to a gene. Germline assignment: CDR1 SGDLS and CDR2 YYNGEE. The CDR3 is CASSAGLAVQETQYF. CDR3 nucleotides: TGTGCCAGCAGCGCGGGACTAGCGGTTCAAGAGACCCAGTACTTC.

CDR3 loop: CASAHLTGGGYTF. The CDR3 DNA is TGTGCCAGCGCCCACTTGACAGGAGGTGGCTACACCTTC. The chain employs TRBV25-1 and TRBJ1-2, with a tentative D call TRBD1 (6 bases). Trimming removed 8 bases from V and 7 bases from J, with 17 bases in between. There are 13 residues in the CDR3. From germline, CDR1 is MGHDK and CDR2 SYGVNS.

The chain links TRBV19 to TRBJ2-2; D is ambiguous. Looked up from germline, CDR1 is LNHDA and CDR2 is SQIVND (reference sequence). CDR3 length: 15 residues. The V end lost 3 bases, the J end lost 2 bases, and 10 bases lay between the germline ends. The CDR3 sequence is CASSIITDNTGELFF. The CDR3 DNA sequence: TGTGCCAGTAGTATTATCACAGATAACACCGGGGAGCTGTTTTTT.

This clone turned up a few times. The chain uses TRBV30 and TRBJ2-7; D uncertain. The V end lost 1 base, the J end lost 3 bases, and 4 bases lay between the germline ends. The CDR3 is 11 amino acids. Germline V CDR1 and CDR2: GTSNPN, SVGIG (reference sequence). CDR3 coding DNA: TGTGCCTGGAGTGGGCACTACGAGCAGTACTTC. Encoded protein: CAWSGHYEQYF.

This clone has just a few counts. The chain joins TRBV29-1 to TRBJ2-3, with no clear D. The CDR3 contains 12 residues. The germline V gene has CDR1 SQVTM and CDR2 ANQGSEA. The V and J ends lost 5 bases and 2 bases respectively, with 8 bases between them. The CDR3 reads CSVRQYTDTQYF. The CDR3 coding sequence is TGCAGCGTTCGTCAGTACACAGATACGCAGTATTTT.

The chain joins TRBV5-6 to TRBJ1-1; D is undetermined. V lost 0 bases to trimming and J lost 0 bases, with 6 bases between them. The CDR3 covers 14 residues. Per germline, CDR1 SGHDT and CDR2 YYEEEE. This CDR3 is CASSLGGLNTEAFF. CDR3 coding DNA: TGTGCCAGCAGCTTGGGCGGTTTGAACACTGAAGCTTTCTTT.

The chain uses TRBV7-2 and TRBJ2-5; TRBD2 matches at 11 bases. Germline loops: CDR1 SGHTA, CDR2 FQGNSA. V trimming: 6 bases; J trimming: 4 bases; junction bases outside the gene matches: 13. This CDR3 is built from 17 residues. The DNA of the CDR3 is TGTGCCAGCAGTCATCGACTAGCGGGGATTTCAGGAGAGACCCAGTACTTC. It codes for CASSHRLAGISGETQYF. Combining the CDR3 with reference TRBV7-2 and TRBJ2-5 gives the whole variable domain GAGVSQSPSNKVTEKGKDVELRCDPISGHTALYWYRQSLGQGLEFLIYFQGNSAPDKSGLPSDRFSAERTGGSVSTLTIQRTQQEDSAVYLCASSHRLAGISGETQYFGPGTRLLVL.

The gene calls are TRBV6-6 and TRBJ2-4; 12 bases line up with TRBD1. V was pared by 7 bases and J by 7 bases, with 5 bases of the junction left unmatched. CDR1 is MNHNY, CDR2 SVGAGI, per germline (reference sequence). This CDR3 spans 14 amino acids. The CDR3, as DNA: TGTGCCAGCATACCGGGACAGGGGGCGAACATTCAGTACTTC. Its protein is CASIPGQGANIQYF.

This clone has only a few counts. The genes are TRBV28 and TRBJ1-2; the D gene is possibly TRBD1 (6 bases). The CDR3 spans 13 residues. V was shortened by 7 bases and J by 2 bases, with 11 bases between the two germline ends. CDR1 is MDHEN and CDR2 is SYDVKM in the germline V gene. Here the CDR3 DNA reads TGTGCCAGCACAACAGGGACCAACTATGGCTACACCTTC. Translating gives CASTTGTNYGYTF.

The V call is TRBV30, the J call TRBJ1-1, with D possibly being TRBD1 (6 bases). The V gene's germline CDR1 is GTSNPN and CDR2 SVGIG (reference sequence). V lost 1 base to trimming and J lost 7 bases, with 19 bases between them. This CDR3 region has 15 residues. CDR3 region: CAWSAAFGGQGEAFF. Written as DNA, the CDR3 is TGTGCCTGGAGTGCCGCCTTTGGGGGCCAGGGTGAAGCTTTCTTT.

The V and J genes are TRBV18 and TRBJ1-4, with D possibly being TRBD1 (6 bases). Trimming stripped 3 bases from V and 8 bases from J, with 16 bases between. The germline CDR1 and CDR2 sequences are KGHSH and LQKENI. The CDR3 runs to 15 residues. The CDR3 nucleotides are TGTGCCAGCTCACCCCCCGGGGCCCAGGGGGAAAAACTGTTTTTT. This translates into CASSPPGAQGEKLFF.

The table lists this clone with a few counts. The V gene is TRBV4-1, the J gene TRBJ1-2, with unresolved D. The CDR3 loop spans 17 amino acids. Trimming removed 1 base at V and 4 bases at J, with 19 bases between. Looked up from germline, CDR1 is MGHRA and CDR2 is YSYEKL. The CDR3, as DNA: TGCGCCAGCAGCCAAGGAGATAGTCTCCCAGGCGTCTATGGCTACACCTTC. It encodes CASSQGDSLPGVYGYTF.